The 29 T cell receptor beta chains below were found in one sample sequenced in a study of cytomegalovirus exposure and HLA in healthy donors. Primers: 60 Vbeta forward and 13 Jbeta reverse. The repertoire was sequenced with immunoSEQ multiplex PCR; TCRdb's copy has only in-frame clones and lacks some. The sample has roughly 99,000 clones, roughly 82% seen once; the top ten hold roughly 2.5%. The sequencing sample was made of PBMCs. The origin of the receptors is a man between 25 and 39 years old in good health and CMV-seropositive.

This clone was counted between two and nine times. The chain uses TRBV11-2 and TRBJ1-1, with no clear D. With 6 bases removed from V and 5 bases from J, the gap between germline ends came to 16 bases. The CDR3 runs 14 residues. Looked up from germline, CDR1 is SGHAT and CDR2 is FQNNGV. The CDR3 coding sequence is TGTGCCAGCAGTCCCTTAGGTTCGCGGACTGAAGCTTTCTTT. Translated, it gives CASSPLGSRTEAFF. Filled out from reference TRBV11-2 and TRBJ1-1, the complete variable domain reads EAGVAQSPRYKIIEKRQSVAFWCNPISGHATLYWYQQILGQGPKLLIQFQNNGVVDDSQLPKDRFSAERLKGVDSTLKIQPAKLEDSAVYLCASSPLGSRTEAFFGQGTRLTVV.

This clone appeared a few times. The chain is built from TRBV7-2 and TRBJ2-1; tentatively, D is TRBD2 (6 bases). This CDR3 spans 15 amino acids. Trimming cost V 1 base and J 8 bases, with 15 bases left between them. Germline V lookup: CDR1 SGHTA, CDR2 FQGNSA. CDR3 sequence (DNA): TGTGCCAGCAGCTTAGGGTGGATCACTAGCCATGAGCAGTTCTTC. It yields the protein CASSLGWITSHEQFF.

V usage is TRBV6-1 and J usage is TRBJ2-5; possibly TRBD2 for D (6 bases). Per the germline V gene, CDR1 is MNHNS and CDR2 is SASEGT. V gave up 8 bases and J gave up 0 bases, with 13 bases separating them. The CDR3 covers 14 residues. This CDR3 is CASSPGGNQETQYF. CDR3 nucleotides: TGTGCCAGCTCCCCCGGGGGAAACCAAGAGACCCAGTACTTC.

In its sample, this clone was seen once. V is TRBV4-2 and J is TRBJ1-2; possible D gene TRBD1, 6 bases. Germline assignment: CDR1 LGHNA and CDR2 YNFKEQ. The CDR3 length is 15 residues. Between the trimmed V and J ends, which lost 4 bases and 3 bases, there was a span of 15 bases. In DNA form, the CDR3 reads TGTGCCAGCAGCCGAATCCAGGGGAGCGACTATGGCTACACCTTC. Its translation is CASSRIQGSDYGYTF.

The V call is TRBV29-1, the J call TRBJ1-1, with 11 bases identical to TRBD1. V gave up 7 bases and J gave up 5 bases; unmatched junction bases: 9. The CDR3 totals 14 residues. Germline V gene lookup returns CDR1 SQVTM and CDR2 ANQGSEA. The CDR3 DNA reads as TGCAGCGGGGGGACAGGGGGTAGAAGTACTGAAGCTTTCTTT. Protein: CSGGTGGRSTEAFF.

The rearrangement links TRBV10-2 to TRBJ1-3; D gene uncertain. Germline V gene lookup returns CDR1 WSHSY and CDR2 SAAADI. V gave up 6 bases and J gave up 8 bases, with 11 bases separating them. The CDR3 runs to 12 residues. The CDR3 bases are TGCGCCAGCAGCCCGGGGTATGACACCATATATTTT. This encodes CASSPGYDTIYF.

This clone turned up a few times. V gene TRBV10-3 combines with J gene TRBJ2-1, with TRBD2 as a possible D gene (7 bases). Per germline, CDR1 ENHRY and CDR2 SYGVKD. V was pared by 4 bases and J by 2 bases, with 12 bases between. This CDR3 has 15 amino acids. CDR3 residues: CAISVGGAAYNEQFF. In DNA form, the CDR3 reads TGTGCCATCAGTGTGGGGGGGGCGGCCTACAATGAGCAGTTCTTC.

The chain combines TRBV4-1 with TRBJ2-7, with 7 bases identical to TRBD1. In germline, CDR1 is MGHRA, CDR2 YSYEKL. The CDR3 totals 14 residues. The ends lost 1 base at V and 1 base at J; junction bases unmatched: 1. CDR3 sequence reads: CASSQVGQSYEQYF. CDR3 DNA: TGCGCCAGCAGCCAAGTGGGACAGTCCTACGAGCAGTACTTC.

This clone was counted between two and nine times. The genes are TRBV6-1 and TRBJ1-6; D ambiguous. The V end was cut by 1 base, the J end by 10 bases, with 8 bases between. The germline gives CDR1 MNHNS, CDR2 SASEGT. This CDR3 is built from 13 residues. CDR3 amino acids: CASSEGQLSPLHF. The CDR3 DNA reads as TGTGCCAGCAGTGAAGGGCAATTGTCACCCCTCCACTTT.

V usage is TRBV20-1 and J usage is TRBJ2-5; TRBD1 might be the D (6 bases). Trimming shortened V by 5 bases and J by 5 bases, and 9 bases separated the two germline ends. This CDR3 comprises 11 residues. Germline V CDR1 and CDR2: DFQATT, SNEGSKA (reference sequence). The CDR3 sequence: CSAGGPETQYF. The CDR3 region has the DNA TGCAGTGCTGGGGGCCCGGAGACCCAGTACTTC.

This chain joins TRBV19 and TRBJ2-7; no clear D gene. Germline CDR1 reads LNHDA; CDR2 reads SQIVND (reference sequence). V dropped 3 bases and J dropped 2 bases, with 8 bases sitting between them. This CDR3 contains 13 residues. For the CDR3, the DNA is TGTGCCAGTAGTATGCAAGACACCTACGAGCAGTACTTC. It specifies CASSMQDTYEQYF.

CDR3 residues: CASKRQQNTEAFF. The CDR3 nucleotides read TGTGCCAGTAAGCGACAGCAAAACACTGAAGCTTTCTTT. The chain employs TRBV19 and TRBJ1-1; D perhaps matches TRBD1 (5 bases). Trimming pared 7 bases from V and 2 bases from J, leaving 11 bases between. Germline CDR1 reads LNHDA; CDR2 reads SQIVND (reference sequence). The CDR3 runs to 13 residues.

The rearrangement links TRBV6-5 to TRBJ1-5, with TRBD1 as a possible D gene (5 bases). The V end was cut by 7 bases, the J end by 3 bases, with 13 bases between. The CDR3 runs to 14 residues. Germline assignment: CDR1 MNHEY and CDR2 SVGAGI. The CDR3 sequence is CASKRGGINQPQHF. DNA for the CDR3: TGTGCCAGCAAGAGGGGAGGAATCAATCAGCCCCAGCATTTT.

The V call is TRBV5-1, the J call TRBJ2-3, with TRBD2 matching 7 bases. This CDR3 is 14 amino acids long. Germline V gene lookup returns CDR1 SGHRS and CDR2 YFSETQ. The V gene end was trimmed by 7 bases and the J gene end by 1 base; junction bases not matched to a gene: 6. For the CDR3, the DNA is TGCGCCAGCTTCCTCGCGGGGGGCACAGATACGCAGTATTTT. Translating gives CASFLAGGTDTQYF.

The chain employs TRBV5-1 and TRBJ1-6; 7 bases line up with TRBD1. The CDR3 extends over 13 amino acids. V shed 4 bases and J 8 bases; nucleotides not matched to a gene: 3. Germline CDR1 is SGHRS and CDR2 is YFSETQ. CDR3 residues: CASSPQGDSPLHF. As DNA, the CDR3 is TGCGCCAGCAGCCCCCAGGGGGATTCACCCCTCCACTTT.

V and J are TRBV19 and TRBJ1-6; 10 nucleotides match TRBD1. Germline CDR1 and CDR2: LNHDA and SQIVND (reference sequence). Trimming removed 4 bases from V and 8 bases from J; junction bases left unmatched: 5. The CDR3 runs 15 residues. CDR3 in amino acids: CASSTQGQGYSPLHF. Here the CDR3 DNA reads TGTGCCAGTAGTACCCAGGGACAGGGGTATTCACCCCTCCACTTT.

This chain links TRBV7-2 with TRBJ2-1; the D gene is possibly TRBD2 (7 bases). CDR1 is SGHTA, CDR2 FQGNSA, per germline. The CDR3 is 14 residues long. V was trimmed by 1 base and J by 10 bases, leaving 14 bases between them. The CDR3 DNA is TGTGCCAGCAGCTTAGTCCGGGGGGCCCTCGAGCAGTTCTTC. Translation: CASSLVRGALEQFF.

The CDR3 here is CASSSDQAGADEAFF. As DNA, the CDR3 is TGTGCCAGCAGCTCAGACCAGGCGGGGGCGGATGAAGCTTTCTTT. The chain employs TRBV9 and TRBJ1-1; possible D gene TRBD1, 6 bases. V was shortened by 4 bases and J by 7 bases, with 20 bases between the two germline ends. CDR1 SGDLS and CDR2 YYNGEE come from the germline V gene. The CDR3 has 15 amino acids.

This clone was detected only once. The chain is built from TRBV18 and TRBJ1-5; 10 bases fit TRBD1. Germline V gene sequence: CDR1 KGHSH, CDR2 LQKENI. The CDR3 runs 18 residues. With V trimmed by 5 bases and J by 1 base, 11 bases remained unmatched. The CDR3 here is CASSFWDRGSGSNQPQHF. DNA of the CDR3: TGTGCCAGCTCATTTTGGGACAGGGGATCCGGGAGCAATCAGCCCCAGCATTTT.

V is TRBV5-1 and J is TRBJ1-6; 7 nucleotides align to TRBD1. V shed 4 bases and J 10 bases; nucleotides not matched to a gene: 5. Germline-derived CDR1 and CDR2 are SGHRS and YFSETQ. This CDR3 contains 13 residues. CDR3 nucleotides: TGCGCCAGCAGCCCCCGGGACAGCTCACCCCTCCACTTT. It specifies CASSPRDSSPLHF.

This clone was detected once. V usage is TRBV27 and J usage is TRBJ2-3; D gene ambiguous. The germline CDR1 and CDR2 sequences are MNHEY and SMNVEV (reference sequence). This CDR3 comprises 14 residues. V was cut by 6 bases and J by 0 bases, with 10 bases left in between. The CDR3, as DNA: TGTGCCAGCAGACCTAAGCTTAGCACAGATACGCAGTATTTT. Translating it yields CASRPKLSTDTQYF.

The genes are TRBV5-6 and TRBJ2-7; the D gene is possibly TRBD1 (5 bases). Germline CDR1 SGHDT, CDR2 YYEEEE. V lost 4 bases and J 2 bases, leaving 19 bases between the germline ends. This CDR3 is built from 16 residues. CDR3 bases: TGTGCCAGCAGCCCCGAAGCAGGGATAGCCCCCTACGAGCAGTACTTC. Protein sequence: CASSPEAGIAPYEQYF. The full variable domain, rest sourced from reference TRBV5-6 and TRBJ2-7, is DAGVTQSPTHLIKTRGQQVTLRCSPKSGHDTVSWYQQALGQGPQFIFQYYEEEERQRGNFPDRFSGHQFPNYSSELNVNALLLGDSALYLCASSPEAGIAPYEQYFGPGTRLTVT.

This clone was counted a single time. The chain joins TRBV27 to TRBJ1-1, with D uncertain. This CDR3 has 14 amino acids. Germline V gene sequence: CDR1 MNHEY, CDR2 SMNVEV (reference sequence). V was clipped by 4 bases and J by 4 bases, with 13 bases between them. The CDR3 loop is CASSYGRGGTEAFF. As DNA, the CDR3 is TGTGCCAGCAGTTATGGGCGTGGAGGCACTGAAGCTTTCTTT.

This chain links TRBV2 with TRBJ1-2; D may be TRBD1 (6 bases). V was trimmed by 4 bases and J by 1 base, leaving 13 bases between them. Germline CDR1 SNHLY, CDR2 FYNNEI. The CDR3 loop spans 15 amino acids. This CDR3 reads CASSGTGRDNYGYTF. As DNA, the CDR3 is TGTGCCAGCAGTGGCACAGGGAGGGATAACTATGGCTACACCTTC.

The chain recombines TRBV11-3 with TRBJ1-3, with D unresolved. The germline gives CDR1 SGHNT, CDR2 YENEEA. The CDR3 consists of 13 residues. The V end was cut by 11 bases, the J end by 4 bases, with 15 bases between. In DNA, the CDR3 is TGTGCCGGTGCACCCTCGGGAGGAAACACCATATATTTT. Amino acids: CAGAPSGGNTIYF. Filled out from reference TRBV11-3 and TRBJ1-3, the complete variable domain reads EAGVVQSPRYKIIEKKQPVAFWCNPISGHNTLYWYLQNLGQGPELLIRYENEEAVDDSQLPKDRFSAERLKGVDSTLKIQPAELGDSAVYLCAGAPSGGNTIYFGEGSWLTVV.

There are a few counts of this clone. This chain uses TRBV15 with TRBJ2-2, with TRBD1 matching 7 bases. Germline CDR1 is LNHNV and CDR2 is YYDKDF (reference sequence). With 1 base clipped from V and 5 bases from J, the junction kept 4 bases outside the gene matches. The length of the CDR3 is 15 residues. CDR3 in amino acids: CATSRVDRRTGELFF. The CDR3 DNA reads as TGTGCCACCAGCAGAGTGGACAGGAGAACCGGGGAGCTGTTTTTT.

The rearrangement links TRBV18 to TRBJ1-5, with a weak D call TRBD1 (6 bases). Germline CDR1 and CDR2: KGHSH and LQKENI. V lost 3 bases, J lost 7 bases, and 13 bases lay in between. The CDR3 totals 14 residues. CDR3 DNA sequence: TGTGCCAGCTCACCGGGGGGGGCGGACCAGCCCCAGCATTTT. Translated, it gives CASSPGGADQPQHF.

As to this clone: This clone may be a read error of a much larger clone one base away. Other DNA sequences in the same sample also yield this CDR3. The V call is TRBV7-6, the J call TRBJ1-1; D not certain. This CDR3 has 12 residues. The ends were cut back, 5 bases at V and 5 bases at J, with 9 bases in the middle. CDR1 is SGHVS, CDR2 FNYEAQ, per germline. CDR3 in amino acids: CASSLRGTEAFF. CDR3 nucleotides: TGTGCCAGCAGCCTGCGCGGGACTGAAGCTTTCTTT. Based on the CDR3 plus reference TRBV7-6 and TRBJ1-1, the full variable domain is GAGVSQSPRYKVTKRGQDVALRCDPISGHVSLYWYRQALGQGPEFLTYFNYEAQQDKSGLPNDRFSAERPEGSISTLTIQRTEQRDSAMYRCASSLRGTEAFFGQGTRLTVV.

The chain combines TRBV18 with TRBJ1-1; no reliable D call. Looked up from germline, CDR1 is KGHSH and CDR2 is LQKENI. The CDR3 is 13 amino acids. The ends were cut back, 4 bases at V and 1 base at J, with 7 bases in the middle. The CDR3 here is CASSRAQNTEAFF. The CDR3 DNA follows: TGTGCCAGCTCACGGGCCCAGAACACTGAAGCTTTCTTT.